One sample yielded the 18 T cell receptor beta chains listed below, sequenced in a study of T cell repertoires in cytomegalovirus infection. TCRdb re-derived calls from the reads in MiXCR, one entry per CDR3 protein. The sample shows 400,000 to 550,000 distinct CDR3 sequences, around 10% of them seen only once. The sequencing sample was made of PBMCs. Every receptor here comes from a human donor in good health (CMV status not recorded). Some clones in this sample may be carry-over from other donors' samples.

This clonotype was recorded at least ten times. V and J are TRBV5-1 and TRBJ2-1, with 9 bases that match TRBD1. Trimming removed 0 bases from V and 4 bases from J; junction bases left unmatched: 2. Germline lookup yields CDR1 SGHRS and CDR2 YFSETQ. There are 15 residues in the CDR3. The CDR3 reads CASSLEGTGYNEQFF. As DNA, the CDR3 is TGCGCCAGCAGCTTGGAAGGGACAGGGTACAATGAGCAGTTCTTC.

The gene calls are TRBV18 and TRBJ2-5, with 9 bases aligning to TRBD1. This CDR3 comprises 15 residues. Germline V CDR1 and CDR2: KGHSH, LQKENI. Trimming cost V 5 bases and J 0 bases; bases outside gene matches: 4. The CDR3 protein is CASSTRQGDQETQYF. As DNA, the CDR3 is TGTGCCAGCTCAACAAGACAGGGGGACCAAGAGACCCAGTACTTC.

This clonotype was found many times. The chain has TRBV2 and TRBJ2-3; weak D call: TRBD1 (5 bases). Germline V lookup: CDR1 SNHLY, CDR2 FYNNEI. The CDR3 consists of 15 residues. The germline V and J ends were trimmed by 6 bases and 0 bases, with 13 bases remaining between them. In DNA form, the CDR3 reads TGTGCCAGCAGACCGACAGCTTCTAGCACAGATACGCAGTATTTT. Translated, it gives CASRPTASSTDTQYF.

This clonotype was recorded at least ten times. The rearrangement joins TRBV5-4 to TRBJ1-5; no firm D call. Germline V gene lookup returns CDR1 SGHNT and CDR2 YYREEE (reference sequence). Trimming removed 4 bases at V and 7 bases at J, with 9 bases between. There are 12 residues in the CDR3. DNA for the CDR3: TGTGCCAGCAGCAGGCGTGGACAGCCCCAGCATTTT. Encoded protein: CASSRRGQPQHF.

This clonotype was observed many times. The gene calls are TRBV7-9 and TRBJ1-2, with D perhaps TRBD1 (6 bases). The CDR3 is 16 amino acids. CDR1 and CDR2 (germline): SEHNR, FQNEAQ (reference sequence). V gave up 4 bases and J gave up 2 bases, with 17 bases separating them. The CDR3 sequence: CASSYDGGRVNYGYTF. CDR3 DNA: TGTGCCAGCAGCTACGATGGGGGCAGGGTGAACTATGGCTACACCTTC.

This clonotype was recorded at least ten times. The chain recombines TRBV5-1 with TRBJ2-3, with 9 bases identical to TRBD1. This CDR3 has 14 residues. After removal of 9 bases from V and 0 bases from J, the junction contained 5 bases not matched to a gene. CDR1 is SGHRS and CDR2 is YFSETQ in the germline V gene. This CDR3 reads CATKTGGSTDTQYF. The DNA for the CDR3 is TGCGCCACAAAGACAGGGGGGAGCACAGATACGCAGTATTTT.

Ten or more counts support this clonotype. The J gene is TRBJ1-1, the V gene TRBV7-9, with TRBD1 identical over 9 bases. After removal of 5 bases from V and 1 base from J, the junction contained 11 bases not matched to a gene. The CDR3 is 17 amino acids. Germline lookup yields CDR1 SEHNR and CDR2 FQNEAQ (reference sequence). This CDR3 is CASSGTGGNFRNTEAFF. The CDR3 coding sequence is TGTGCCAGCAGCGGCACAGGGGGCAACTTTAGGAACACTGAAGCTTTCTTT. The entire variable domain, with the rest obtained from reference TRBV7-9 and TRBJ1-1, is as follows: DTGVSQNPRHKITKRGQNVTFRCDPISEHNRLYWYRQTLGQGPEFLTYFQNEAQLEKSRLLSDRFSAERPKGSFSTLEIQRTEQGDSAMYLCASSGTGGNFRNTEAFFGQGTRLTVV.

This clonotype was seen at least ten times. The chain's CDR3 is CASSFGGGVTDTQYF. CDR3 in DNA: TGTGCCAGCAGCTTCGGTGGGGGGGTCACAGATACGCAGTATTTT. The chain has TRBV7-3 and TRBJ2-3; 7 bases align to TRBD2. Germline CDR1 reads SGHTA; CDR2 reads FQGTGA. Trimming at V came to 3 bases and at J to 2 bases, leaving 5 bases not matched to a gene. CDR3 size: 15 residues.

This sequence joins TRBV27 and TRBJ2-1; TRBD2 agrees at 8 bases. This CDR3 spans 12 amino acids. From germline, CDR1 is MNHEY and CDR2 SMNVEV (reference sequence). V was clipped by 7 bases and J by 10 bases; unmatched bases: 6. DNA of the CDR3: TGTGCCAGCACCATGACGGGGGGGGAGCAGTTCTTC. Amino acids: CASTMTGGEQFF.

This clonotype was seen a handful of times. This chain joins TRBV28 and TRBJ2-4; 8 bases are shared with TRBD1. The J segment lost 0 bases and the V segment lost 3 bases, leaving 4 bases of the junction unmatched. The CDR3 consists of 16 residues. The germline V gene has CDR1 MDHEN and CDR2 SYDVKM. CDR3 amino acids: CASSFGTGLAKNIQYF. For the CDR3, the DNA is TGTGCCAGCAGTTTTGGGACAGGTTTAGCCAAAAACATTCAGTACTTC.

This sequence joins TRBV7-6 and TRBJ1-1, with TRBD1 matching over 7 bases. V lost 8 bases to trimming and J lost 4 bases; unmatched junction nucleotides: 10. Germline-derived CDR1 and CDR2 are SGHVS and FNYEAQ. This CDR3 spans 14 amino acids. CDR3 in amino acids: CASGDREKSTEAFF. In nucleotides, the CDR3 is TGTGCCAGCGGAGACAGGGAGAAAAGCACTGAAGCTTTCTTT. Supplemented by reference TRBV7-6 and TRBJ1-1, the full variable domain reads GAGVSQSPRYKVTKRGQDVALRCDPISGHVSLYWYRQALGQGPEFLTYFNYEAQQDKSGLPNDRFSAERPEGSISTLTIQRTEQRDSAMYRCASGDREKSTEAFFGQGTRLTVV.

This clonotype occurred many times. This chain joins TRBV27 and TRBJ1-2, with 7 bases lining up with TRBD1. There are 15 residues in the CDR3. The germline gives CDR1 MNHEY, CDR2 SMNVEV (reference sequence). With V trimmed by 5 bases and J by 8 bases, 14 bases remained unmatched. The CDR3 region has the DNA TGTGCCAGCAGTCTTTTTGAGGGGGCGCGGGAAGGCTACACCTTC. Amino acid sequence: CASSLFEGAREGYTF.

This clonotype was found many times. This chain links TRBV7-9 with TRBJ2-5, with 7 bases that match TRBD1. Germline trimming cut 6 bases from V and 6 bases from J; bases unmatched to any gene: 4. This CDR3 is built from 12 residues. Germline CDR1 SEHNR, CDR2 FQNEAQ (reference sequence). As DNA, the CDR3 is TGTGCCAGCAGTCGGGACAGCAAGACCCAGTACTTC. The encoded protein is CASSRDSKTQYF.

The J gene is TRBJ2-2, the V gene TRBV20-1, with D possibly TRBD1 on 5 matching bases. Trimming shortened V by 0 bases and J by 2 bases, and 10 bases separated the two germline ends. CDR1 and CDR2 from the germline V gene are DFQATT and SNEGSKA (reference sequence). The CDR3 spans 15 residues. This CDR3 is CSAREAGLNTGELFF. The CDR3 DNA reads as TGCAGTGCTAGAGAGGCAGGGCTTAACACCGGGGAGCTGTTTTTT.

This clonotype appeared many times. A read error is likely, as this CDR3 ends without the conserved phenylalanine or tryptophan. The DNA is omitted, as the CDR3 cannot be located on it reliably, and the CDR3 follows TCRdb's listing. This chain links TRBV4-2 with TRBJ2-1; the table's D call of TRBD1 was not tested on the DNA. The CDR3 spans 12 residues, counting both ends. Germline loops: CDR1 LGHNA, CDR2 YNFKEQ. CDR3 in amino acids: CASSQDRGSPAL.

The V gene is TRBV7-6, the J gene TRBJ2-7; 7 bases map to TRBD2. This CDR3 has 18 amino acids. Germline trimming cut 2 bases from V and 3 bases from J; bases unmatched to any gene: 16. Looked up from germline, CDR1 is SGHVS and CDR2 is FNYEAQ. CDR3 sequence: CASSLNFPDTGGGYEQYF. In nucleotides, the CDR3 is TGTGCCAGCAGCTTAAACTTCCCTGACACTGGCGGGGGCTACGAGCAGTACTTC.

This clonotype was counted between two and nine times. The chain has TRBV4-2 and TRBJ1-6, with a possible D match to TRBD1 (5 bases). Germline V gene data show CDR1 as LGHNA and CDR2 as YNFKEQ. Trimming pared 5 bases from V and 0 bases from J, leaving 14 bases between. The CDR3 is 17 amino acids. The CDR3 region has the DNA TGTGCCAGCAGCAGCCGGGACGTGAGCTCCTATAATTCACCCCTCCACTTT. Its translation is CASSSRDVSSYNSPLHF.

The chain carries TRBV20-1 and TRBJ2-3, with 13 nucleotides matching TRBD2. This CDR3 is built from 15 residues. The junction had 9 bases not matched to a gene; V was cut back by 6 bases and J by 6 bases. From germline, CDR1 is DFQATT and CDR2 SNEGSKA (reference sequence). The CDR3 loop reads CSALRLAGGGDTQYF. CDR3 in DNA: TGCAGTGCCCTTAGACTAGCGGGGGGCGGGGATACGCAGTATTTT.